A selection of T cell receptor beta chains follows, all from one sample in a study of blood T cell repertoires in COVID-19. TCRdb's copy holds only in-frame clones and misses some; the assay was immunoSEQ multiplex PCR. The sample shows roughly 240,000 clones, more than 65% of them seen only once. The sample comprised peripheral blood. Receptors originate from a man aged 40-50 years who had recovered from COVID-19. Each CDR3 is given with its conserved first and last residue. D genes are given only for firm matches. Not all rows give a size; the values are once, few, many and, for expanded clones, a class.

TRBV6-5	TRBJ1-2	NA	TRBD1	TGTGCCAGCAGTTACAAGGGACAGACTTATGGCTACACCTTC	CASSYKGQTYGYTF
TRBV5-1	TRBJ2-2	NA	NA	TGCGCCAGCAGCTTGCCTAGAGGGCCCCAAGCCGGGGAGCTGTTTTTT	CASSLPRGPQAGELFF
TRBV3-1/TRBV3-2	TRBJ2-5	NA	TRBD1	TGTGCCAGCAGCCAAGAGGACAGGGGCCAAGAGACCCAGTACTTC	CASSQEDRGQETQYF
TRBV5-1	TRBJ2-3	NA	TRBD2	TGCGCCAGCAGCCCGGGACTAGCAGATACGCAGTATTTT	CASSPGLADTQYF
TRBV5-1	TRBJ2-1	NA	NA	TGCGCCAGCAGCTTTGAGACAGGCTCCTACAATGAGCAGTTCTTC	CASSFETGSYNEQFF
TRBV4-1	TRBJ2-1	NA	NA	TGCGCCAGCAGCCAAGGCGGATTCTCCTACAATGAGCAGTTCTTC	CASSQGGFSYNEQFF
TRBV19	TRBJ1-2	NA	NA	TGTGCCAGTAGTTTATGGGGGGATGGCTACACCTTC	CASSLWGDGYTF
TRBV24-1	TRBJ2-3	NA	NA	TGTGCCACCAGTGATATTTCAGGGGATTCCACAGATACGCAGTATTTT	CATSDISGDSTDTQYF
TRBV3-1/TRBV3-2	TRBJ2-7	NA	NA	TGTGCCAGCAGCCCTGGCGGGACAGCCTACGAGCAGTACTTC	CASSPGGTAYEQYF
TRBV5-6	TRBJ2-5	NA	NA	TGTGCCAGTGTTAGAGGGGAGACCCAGTACTTC	CASVRGETQYF
TRBV7-9	TRBJ1-2	few	NA	TGTGCCAGCAGCTTAGACCGGGGAGGTCGGGGCTATGGCTACACCTTC	CASSLDRGGRGYGYTF
TRBV30	TRBJ2-5	NA	TRBD2	TGTGCCCTCGGCGGGGGGGCCCAAGAGACCCAGTACTTC	CALGGGAQETQYF
TRBV12-3/TRBV12-4	TRBJ1-2	NA	NA	TGTGCCAGCAGTCTTCGGGGGAGTTATGGCTACACCTTC	CASSLRGSYGYTF
TRBV7-2	TRBJ1-2	few	NA	TGTGCCAGCAGTCTTGGGGGGAATAACTATGGCTACACCTTC	CASSLGGNNYGYTF
TRBV11-2	TRBJ2-3	NA	NA	TGTGCCAGCAGCCTCAATCGGGGGGCGAGGGGCACAGATACGCAGTATTTT	CASSLNRGARGTDTQYF
TRBV9	TRBJ1-6	NA	TRBD1	TGTGCCAGCAGCGTAGGGGACAGCTTAAATTCACCCCTCCACTTT	CASSVGDSLNSPLHF
TRBV9	TRBJ2-1	NA	TRBD2	TGTGCCAGCAGCGCCGACTGGACTAGCCGGGATGAGCAGTTCTTC	CASSADWTSRDEQFF
TRBV27	TRBJ2-4	NA	TRBD2	TGTGCCAGCAGTTTTTTCGGGAGGGGGAACATTCAGTACTTC	CASSFFGRGNIQYF
TRBV6-2/TRBV6-3	TRBJ1-1	NA	NA	TGTGCCAGCAGCTACTTGGGGGGCACTGAAGCTTTCTTT	CASSYLGGTEAFF
TRBV10-3	TRBJ1-1	NA	TRBD1	TGTGCCATCAGCCCGGACAGGGGAAACACTGAAGCTTTCTTT	CAISPDRGNTEAFF
TRBV6-2/TRBV6-3	TRBJ2-5	NA	NA	TGTGCCAGCAGTTCGAGAGAAGAGACCCAGTACTTC	CASSSREETQYF
TRBV7-2	TRBJ1-2	NA	NA	TGTGCCAGCAGCTTAGGCTCAGGGAACTATGGCTACACCTTC	CASSLGSGNYGYTF
TRBV30	TRBJ2-2	NA	NA	TGTGCTTGTCGCTTGGCCAGCCTAGAAGGGGAGCTGTTTTTT	CACRLASLEGELFF
TRBV6-2/TRBV6-3	TRBJ2-7	NA	NA	TGTGCCAGCAGTGTTGACAGCTCCTACGAGCAGTACTTC	CASSVDSSYEQYF
TRBV27	TRBJ2-7	NA	TRBD1	TGTGCCAGCAGTTATCGGACAGGGGGTTCCTACGAGCAGTACTTC	CASSYRTGGSYEQYF
TRBV5-1	TRBJ2-7	NA	TRBD2	TGCGCCAGCAGCTTATCTAGCGGGAGGGCCTACGAGCAGTACTTC	CASSLSSGRAYEQYF